This T cell receptor (beta chain) was sequenced for a study of CD8 T cells in Susac syndrome (dated by TCRdb to the late 2010s). Broadly, across the study: Whether CD8+ T cell activation and differentiation in Susac syndrome was antigen driven was tested using repertoire sequencing. CD8+ T cell repertoire clonality was compared between some 12 healthy donors, some 14 Susac syndrome patients and 15 multiple sclerosis patients.

Peripheral blood CD8+ and CD4+ T cells from healthy donors, Susac syndrome patients and multiple sclerosis patients were profiled by high-throughput TCR beta sequencing. Healthy donors were age- and sex-matched controls. Bulk CD8+ and CD4+ T cells were purified by magnetic negative isolation, while CD8+ TEMRA cells were enriched using FACS. Blood was collected in EDTA tubes and processed within 24 hours, with PBMCs isolated through density gradient centrifugation. PBMCs intended for TCR sequencing were cryopreserved in liquid nitrogen and thawed later in a water bath at 37 degrees C. The sorted or isolated CD4+, CD8+ and CD8+ TEMRA cells reached a purity of at least 90%. RNA was extracted using the RNeasy kit, and roughly 0.45 to 1 microgram was reverse transcribed with random hexamers. The immunoSEQ multiplex PCR assay, covering 54 Vbeta and 13 Jbeta segments, was used to amplify TCR beta CDR3 regions. PCR amplification bias was corrected by using a synthetic template baseline for primer optimization and computational correction. Per the source publication's procedure: Only productive sequences were kept, with reads annotated to V, D and J genes according to IMGT and analyzed in immunoSEQ Analyzer. To calculate clonality, Shannon entropy was normalized by log2 of the number of productive unique sequences and then subtracted from one. For each patient and control, public and private clones were evaluated among the 100 most prevalent clones. Clones were defined as Susac-specific when absent from the healthy and MS cohorts, from about a thousand published viral clones and from other ImmuneACCESS disease sequences. TCRdb's own reprocessing of the public reads used fastp at Q25 and MiXCR and kept productive beta chains. One record per CDR3 amino acid sequence lists the most common genes and DNA. TCRdb's processing, not the study's, gives the V and J calls here. The sample table records about 84,000 distinct CDR3 sequences; 85% to 95% of these occur just once. 0.25% to 0.4% of the sample is taken by the ten largest.

What the research found in general, with its limitations: The study acknowledged that relatively few individuals were included in the TCR sequencing and HLA analysis.

As to this clonotype: Its antigen target is currently unknown. Base qualities are not at hand, and no much larger clone is one base apart.

The V and J ends are trimmed by 3 bases and 2 bases, leaving 13 bases between them. From the cysteine through the phenylalanine, the CDR3 covers 16 amino acids. Only the CDR3 portion is preserved as DNA: 48 bases, with reading frame beginning at the first base. CDR1 KGHSH and CDR2 LQKENI were looked up in the germline V gene. The chain uses TRBV18 and TRBJ2-2; a weak D assignment points to TRBD1 (6 bases agree). The sequenced sample consisted of CD8+ T cells from PBMCs. The clonotype comes from a human donor in good health. The CDR3 loop reads CASSPPDRINTGELFF. In nucleotides, the sequence is TGTGCCAGCTCACCTCCAGACAGGATTAACACCGGGGAGCTGTTTTTT.